This entry features one TCR beta chain sequence. Its antigen remains unidentified. The sample belongs to a study of T cell responses to AZD1222 COVID-19 vaccine. The germline gives CDR1 ENHRY, CDR2 SYGVKD. CDR3 length: 13 amino acids. V was shortened by 6 bases and J by 10 bases, with 19 bases between the two germline ends. The method was immunoSEQ multiplex PCR; TCRdb's version includes in-frame clones alone and lacks a portion of them. The sample shows about 150,000 clones, 90% to 95% of them seen only once. General study points: The donors showed a predominance of white British ancestry and of females, with possible underestimation of clonal diversity.

Sample: peripheral blood, taken on day 0 of AZD1222 vaccination. The rearrangement joins TRBV10-3 to TRBJ2-7; D not certain. The TCR originated in an adult in good health. The CDR3 sequence is CAIRNFGHPRQYF. In DNA form, the CDR3 reads TGTGCCATCAGAAACTTCGGGCACCCTCGTCAGTACTTC.